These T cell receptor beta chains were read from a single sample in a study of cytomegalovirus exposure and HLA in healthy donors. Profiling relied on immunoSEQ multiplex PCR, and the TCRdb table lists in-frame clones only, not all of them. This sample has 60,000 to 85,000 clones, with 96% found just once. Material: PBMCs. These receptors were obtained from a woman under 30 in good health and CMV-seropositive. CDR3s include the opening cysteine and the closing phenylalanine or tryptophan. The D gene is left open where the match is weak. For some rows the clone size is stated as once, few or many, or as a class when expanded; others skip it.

CAIGVSSSYEQYF | TGTGCCATAGGGGTCTCGAGCTCCTACGAGCAGTACTTC | TRBJ2-7 | TRBV10-3 | NA | NA
CASSQGLAGDEQYF | TGTGCCAGCAGTCAGGGACTAGCGGGAGACGAGCAGTACTTC | TRBJ2-7 | TRBV2 | NA | TRBD2
CASSLIPGLSYNEQFF | TGCGCCAGCAGCTTGATCCCGGGACTCAGCTACAATGAGCAGTTCTTC | TRBJ2-1 | TRBV5-1 | NA | NA
CASSEREGNTIYF | TGTGCCAGCAGTGAACGGGAAGGAAACACCATATATTTT | TRBJ1-3 | TRBV2 | NA | NA
CSVLGLSDTQYF | TGCAGCGTTCTGGGACTCTCAGATACGCAGTATTTT | TRBJ2-3 | TRBV29-1 | NA | NA
CASSLAGGEREQYF | TGCGCCAGCAGCTTGGCGGGGGGGGAGCGCGAGCAGTACTTC | TRBJ2-7 | TRBV5-1 | few | TRBD2
CASTLRTGGTEAFF | TGTGCCAGCACCCTGAGGACAGGAGGTACTGAAGCTTTCTTT | TRBJ1-1 | TRBV5-6 | NA | TRBD1
CSVELRDRGETGELFF | TGCAGCGTTGAGCTCCGGGACAGGGGAGAAACCGGGGAGCTGTTTTTT | TRBJ2-2 | TRBV29-1 | NA | TRBD1
CATSRSVQEKLFF | TGTGCCACCAGCAGATCTGTCCAGGAAAAACTGTTTTTT | TRBJ1-4 | TRBV15 | NA | NA
CASSLDKTRAQFF | TGTGCCAGCAGCTTAGATAAGACTAGAGCTCAGTTCTTC | TRBJ2-1 | TRBV11-2 | NA | NA
CASSYLGQGAGEQFF | TGTGCCAGCAGTTACCTGGGACAGGGGGCAGGGGAGCAGTTCTTC | TRBJ2-1 | TRBV6-6 | NA | TRBD1
CASSSGLAAGPDTQYF | TGTGCCAGCAGCTCCGGACTAGCGGCTGGGCCAGATACGCAGTATTTT | TRBJ2-3 | TRBV11-3 | NA | TRBD2
CASSLERGTFYEQYF | TGTGCCAGCAGCTTAGAACGCGGGACCTTTTACGAGCAGTACTTC | TRBJ2-7 | TRBV7-9 | NA | NA
CASSQVAGSVYNEQFF | TGTGCCAGCAGCCAAGTGGCGGGGAGTGTCTACAATGAGCAGTTCTTC | TRBJ2-1 | TRBV4-2 | NA | NA
CASSLFATRERGYTF | TGTGCCAGCAGCTTATTCGCCACCCGAGAACGGGGCTACACCTTC | TRBJ1-2 | TRBV7-9 | few | NA
CASSPPSTNEQYF | TGTGCCAGCAGCCCCCCGAGCACTAACGAGCAGTACTTC | TRBJ2-7 | TRBV7-2 | NA | NA
CASKAPTSAGELFF | TGTGCCAGCAAGGCGCCGACTAGCGCCGGGGAGCTGTTTTTT | TRBJ2-2 | TRBV2 | NA | TRBD2
CASSQAVLAGGSNEQFF | TGTGCCAGCAGCCAGGCGGTCTTAGCGGGAGGTTCTAATGAGCAGTTCTTC | TRBJ2-1 | TRBV2 | NA | TRBD2
CASSLDSENIQYF | TGTGCCAGCAGCTTAGATTCCGAGAACATTCAGTACTTC | TRBJ2-4 | TRBV11-3 | NA | NA
CASSEIGLAGLSYEQYF | TGTGCCAGCAGCGAAATCGGACTAGCGGGCCTCTCCTACGAGCAGTACTTC | TRBJ2-7 | TRBV6-1 | once | TRBD2
CASSFPDRGLYEQYF | TGTGCCAGCAGTTTCCCGGACAGGGGGTTATACGAGCAGTACTTC | TRBJ2-7 | TRBV28 | NA | TRBD1
CASSPRDRGYDTQYF | TGTGCCAGCAGCCCCCGGGACAGGGGCTATGATACGCAGTATTTT | TRBJ2-3 | TRBV7-8 | NA | TRBD1
CSVPGLAEETQYF | TGCAGCGTTCCGGGACTAGCGGAAGAGACCCAGTACTTC | TRBJ2-5 | TRBV29-1 | NA | TRBD2
CAWSAFPGTGGELFF | TGTGCCTGGAGTGCCTTTCCCGGGACAGGAGGGGAGCTGTTTTTT | TRBJ2-2 | TRBV30 | NA | TRBD1
CASTPGGMRESYNEQFF | TGTGCCAGTACCCCTGGAGGGATGAGGGAGTCCTACAATGAGCAGTTCTTC | TRBJ2-1 | TRBV19 | NA | NA
CSGTSDKETQYF | TGTTCCGGGACTAGCGACAAAGAGACCCAGTACTTC | TRBJ2-5 | TRBV30 | NA | TRBD2
CASSLEVLSSYNEQFF | TGTGCCAGCAGCCTAGAGGTTCTGAGCTCCTACAATGAGCAGTTCTTC | TRBJ2-1 | TRBV11-3 | NA | NA
CASSMTAMNTEAFF | TGTGCCAGCAGCATGACAGCCATGAACACTGAAGCTTTCTTT | TRBJ1-1 | TRBV9 | NA | NA
CASSLIGLGGANVLTF | TGTGCCAGCAGTTTGATTGGGTTGGGCGGGGCCAACGTCCTGACTTTC | TRBJ2-6 | TRBV28 | NA | NA
CASSVTSGSPAGELFF | TGTGCCAGCAGCGTCACTAGCGGGAGCCCCGCGGGGGAGCTGTTTTTT | TRBJ2-2 | TRBV9 | NA | TRBD2
CASSLTGTGYEQYF | TGTGCCAGCAGTTTAACCGGGACTGGCTACGAGCAGTACTTC | TRBJ2-7 | TRBV6-5 | NA | NA
CAISESGYGYTF | TGTGCCATCAGTGAGTCCGGCTATGGCTACACCTTC | TRBJ1-2 | TRBV10-3 | NA | NA
CSVEGPNQETQYF | TGCAGCGTTGAAGGTCCTAATCAAGAGACCCAGTACTTC | TRBJ2-5 | TRBV29-1 | NA | NA
CASSYTVSSYNEQFF | TGTGCCAGCAGTTACACAGTAAGCTCCTACAATGAGCAGTTCTTC | TRBJ2-1 | TRBV6-6 | once | NA
CASSALGLRLDEQFF | TGTGCCAGCAGTGCCCTCGGACTGCGTTTGGATGAGCAGTTCTTC | TRBJ2-1 | TRBV28 | NA | NA
CASIPGRRGEQFF | TGTGCCAGCATCCCGGGAAGACGGGGTGAGCAGTTCTTC | TRBJ2-1 | TRBV2 | NA | NA
CASSLVVGVGREAGQETQYF | TGTGCCAGCAGCTTAGTCGTCGGGGTAGGGCGGGAGGCTGGACAAGAGACCCAGTACTTC | TRBJ2-5 | TRBV11-3 | once | TRBD2
CASSQPTSGAETQYF | TGTGCCAGCAGCCAGCCCACTAGCGGTGCCGAGACCCAGTACTTC | TRBJ2-5 | TRBV4-2 | NA | TRBD2
CASSLGRDREGEKLFF | TGTGCCAGCAGTTTAGGACGGGACAGGGAGGGGGAAAAACTGTTTTTT | TRBJ1-4 | TRBV28 | NA | TRBD1
CASRYSGTSNEQFF | TGTGCCAGCAGATATTCCGGGACTAGCAATGAGCAGTTCTTC | TRBJ2-1 | TRBV6-4 | NA | TRBD2
CASSSRTVSTDTQYF | TGTGCCAGCAGCTCGAGGACAGTTAGCACAGATACGCAGTATTTT | TRBJ2-3 | TRBV7-2 | NA | NA
CASSSHLRTSGTFYNEQFF | TGTGCCAGCAGCTCACACCTTCGGACTAGCGGGACGTTCTACAATGAGCAGTTCTTC | TRBJ2-1 | TRBV7-9 | NA | TRBD2